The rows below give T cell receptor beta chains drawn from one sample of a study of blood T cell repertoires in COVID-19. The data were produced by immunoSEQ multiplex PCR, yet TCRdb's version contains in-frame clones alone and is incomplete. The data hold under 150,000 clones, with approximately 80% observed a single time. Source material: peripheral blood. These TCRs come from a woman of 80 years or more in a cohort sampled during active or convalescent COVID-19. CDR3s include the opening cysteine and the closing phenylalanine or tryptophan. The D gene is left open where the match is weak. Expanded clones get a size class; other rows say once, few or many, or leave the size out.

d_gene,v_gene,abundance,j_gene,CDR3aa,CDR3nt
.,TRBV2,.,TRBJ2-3,CASADLLGDTQYF,TGTGCCAGCGCAGACCTCCTCGGGGATACGCAGTATTTT
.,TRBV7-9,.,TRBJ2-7,CASSLGQEQYF,TGTGCCAGCAGCCTCGGACAGGAGCAGTACTTC
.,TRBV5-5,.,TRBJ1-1,CASSLWQGDTEAFF,TGTGCCAGCAGCTTGTGGCAGGGCGACACTGAAGCTTTCTTT
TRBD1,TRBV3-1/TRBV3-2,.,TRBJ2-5,CASSYGTGGKKTQYF,TGTGCCAGCAGCTACGGGACAGGGGGCAAAAAGACCCAGTACTTC
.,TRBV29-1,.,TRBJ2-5,CSVETGGQETQYF,TGCAGCGTTGAGACAGGAGGACAAGAGACCCAGTACTTC
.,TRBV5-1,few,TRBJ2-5,CASSLVSMLETQYF,TGCGCCAGCAGCTTGGTGTCTATGCTAGAGACCCAGTACTTC
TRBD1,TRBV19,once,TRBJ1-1,CASSASNRGSTEAFF,TGTGCCAGTAGTGCCTCGAACAGGGGTTCCACTGAAGCTTTCTTT
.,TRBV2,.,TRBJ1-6,CASSAHDSSNSPLHF,TGTGCCAGCAGCGCCCATGACAGTTCCAATTCACCCCTCCACTTT
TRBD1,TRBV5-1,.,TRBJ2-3,CASSPDRASTDTQYF,TGCGCCAGCAGCCCGGACAGGGCAAGCACAGATACGCAGTATTTT
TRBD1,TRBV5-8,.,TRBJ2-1,CASSAQGWDEQFF,TGTGCCAGCAGCGCACAGGGGTGGGATGAGCAATTCTTC
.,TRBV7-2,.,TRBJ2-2,CASSWRGGSGELFF,TGTGCCAGCAGCTGGAGAGGGGGTTCCGGGGAGCTGTTTTTT
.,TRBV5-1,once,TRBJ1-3,CASSLEQGSGNTIYF,TGCGCCAGCAGCTTGGAACAGGGCTCTGGAAACACCATATATTTT
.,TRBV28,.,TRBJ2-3,CASRAAVDTQYF,TGTGCCAGCAGGGCGGCGGTCGATACGCAGTATTTT
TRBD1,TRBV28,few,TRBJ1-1,CASFPGQWFGEAFF,TGTGCCAGTTTCCCGGGACAGTGGTTTGGTGAAGCTTTCTTT
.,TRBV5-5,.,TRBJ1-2,CASSLAVQGYGYTF,TGTGCCAGCAGCTTGGCCGTCCAGGGGTATGGCTACACCTTC
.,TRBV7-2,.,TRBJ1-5,CASSLSSSYSNQPQHF,TGTGCCAGCAGCTTATCGAGCTCCTATAGCAATCAGCCCCAGCATTTT